The subject of this entry is one T cell receptor (beta chain). Its antigen is currently unknown. This CDR3 comprises 16 residues. Germline CDR1 is MNHEY and CDR2 is SVGAGI. This record comes from a study of blood T cells in healthy people across ages. Regarding the study as a whole: The recorded TCR beta diversity per million T cells decreased in a roughly linear manner with age. Higher diversity and more naive CD4+ cells were features of long-lived donors, compared to aged donors.

Then a second PCR, running roughly 7 to 11 cycles, was carried out with a sample-barcoded 5' primer and a J-beta primer mix. Each CDR3 protein is one row after TCRdb ran MiXCR on the 5' RACE reads. The sample lists hundreds of thousands of distinct CDR3 sequences; roughly 58% were seen once. For every donor, a draw yielded around 10 milliliters of peripheral blood. The total RNA that was extracted per sample amounted to at least 5.5 micrograms. The specimen sequenced was blood. The rearrangement uses TRBV6-5 and TRBJ2-1, with 8 bases that match TRBD1. The DNA matches TRBJ2-7 better at its end, which makes the J call doubtful. The receptor was derived from a man aged 55 to 69 in good health. The CDR3 region is CASSRQGLSSYNEQYF. The DNA of the CDR3 is TGTGCCAGCAGTCGACAGGGGCTCAGCTCCTACAATGAGCAGTACTTC.